The 31 T cell receptor beta chains in this list originate from one sample, sequenced in a study of post-analysis software for immune sequencing data. General study results and limits: When patients were compared with controls, five TRBV segments were more frequent, TRBV5-6, TRBV5-1 and TRBV20-1 among them.

Prepared TCR beta cDNA libraries contained unique molecular identifiers. TCRdb passed the PCR reads through MiXCR, listing each CDR3 protein once. This table holds roughly 200,000 distinct CDR3 sequences, approximately 30% found once. Their specific antigens are unknown. The sequencing input was blood. The receptors derive from a girl under 18 with multiple sclerosis.

This clonotype appeared many times. The J gene is TRBJ2-7, the V gene TRBV6-2 or TRBV6-3; D gene ambiguous. V gave up 4 bases and J gave up 0 bases, with 19 bases separating them. Germline loops: CDR1 MNHEY, CDR2 SVGEGT. This CDR3 has 17 residues. CDR3 in DNA: TGTGCCAGCAGTTCATTCCAGGTCCAGGCGAGCTCCTACGAGCAGTACTTC. Translation gives CASSSFQVQASSYEQYF.

This clonotype was counted many times. The V and J genes are TRBV6-1 and TRBJ2-7, with 7 nucleotides matching TRBD1. V was clipped by 3 bases and J by 3 bases; unmatched bases: 5. The germline CDR1 and CDR2 sequences are MNHNS and SASEGT. This CDR3 has 14 residues. As DNA, the CDR3 is TGTGCCAGCAGTGACCCGGGACAGATCTACGAGCAGTACTTC. Amino acids: CASSDPGQIYEQYF.

V and J are TRBV10-3 and TRBJ2-3; D unclear. This CDR3 contains 12 residues. Looked up from germline, CDR1 is ENHRY and CDR2 is SYGVKD. The V and J ends lost 8 bases and 5 bases respectively, with 11 bases between them. CDR3 sequence (DNA): TGTGCCATCGCTGACGCTGTAGATACGCAGTATTTT. Its protein product is CAIADAVDTQYF.

The count of this clonotype is one. The V and J genes are TRBV7-6 and TRBJ2-3, with 7 bases that match TRBD2. The CDR3 has 15 amino acids. Trimming cost V 0 bases and J 4 bases; bases outside gene matches: 4. Germline V CDR1 and CDR2: SGHVS, FNYEAQ. CDR3 loop: CASSLAGRDADTQYF. CDR3 coding DNA: TGTGCCAGCAGCTTAGCGGGGAGGGATGCAGATACGCAGTATTTT. Complete variable domain (other parts from reference TRBV7-6 and TRBJ2-3): GAGVSQSPRYKVTKRGQDVALRCDPISGHVSLYWYRQALGQGPEFLTYFNYEAQQDKSGLPNDRFSAERPEGSISTLTIQRTEQRDSAMYRCASSLAGRDADTQYFGPGTRLTVL.

The rearrangement uses TRBV30 and TRBJ1-3; unclear D gene. This CDR3 comprises 13 residues. The V gene's germline CDR1 is GTSNPN and CDR2 SVGIG (reference sequence). Trimming took off 2 bases at V and 0 bases at J, with 5 bases between the two ends. CDR3 DNA: TGTGCCTGGAGTTTAAGCTCTGGAAACACCATATATTTT. This translates into CAWSLSSGNTIYF.

The V and J genes are TRBV5-1 and TRBJ1-4, with TRBD1 matching over 9 bases. Trimming cost V 4 bases and J 6 bases; bases outside gene matches: 4. Germline V gene lookup returns CDR1 SGHRS and CDR2 YFSETQ. The CDR3 is 14 amino acids. The CDR3 DNA reads as TGCGCCAGCAGCCCCGGGACAGGGTATGAAAAACTGTTTTTT. Translating it yields CASSPGTGYEKLFF.

This clonotype was observed many times. The rearrangement joins TRBV20-1 to TRBJ2-1; D perhaps matches TRBD2 (5 bases). Per germline, CDR1 DFQATT and CDR2 SNEGSKA (reference sequence). The CDR3 totals 14 residues. V lost 5 bases and J 0 bases, leaving 11 bases between the germline ends. The CDR3 nucleotides read TGCAGTGCTTTAGCGTTTAGCTCCTACAATGAGCAGTTCTTC. The encoded protein is CSALAFSSYNEQFF.

This clonotype was seen repeatedly, ten times or more. A junction end diverges from the germline sequence, so it may reflect a read error. The chain links TRBV5-1 to TRBJ2-7; D is possibly TRBD1 (5 bases). Germline V gene sequence: CDR1 SGHRS, CDR2 YFSETQ. CDR3 size: 13 residues. CDR3 in amino acids: CASTLVPAGEQYF. The CDR3 region has the DNA TGCGCCAGCACCTTGGTCCCGGCAGGGGAGCAGTACTTC. The variable domain in full, completed from reference TRBV5-1 and TRBJ2-7, reads KAGVTQTPRYLIKTRGQQVTLSCSPISGHRSVSWYQQTPGQGLQFLFEYFSETQRNKGNFPGRFSGRQFSNSRSEMNVSTLELGDSALYLCASTLVPAGEQYFGPGTRLTVT.

This chain links TRBV5-1 with TRBJ2-1, with 11 bases aligning to TRBD2. The ends lost 4 bases at V and 0 bases at J; junction bases unmatched: 12. Germline V gives CDR1 SGHRS, CDR2 YFSETQ. This CDR3 comprises 19 residues. CDR3 sequence (DNA): TGCGCCAGCAGCCCGGACGGACTAGCGGGTCCCAGCTCCTACAATGAGCAGTTCTTC. This codes for CASSPDGLAGPSSYNEQFF.

The chain has TRBV3-1 and TRBJ2-1; 14 positions match TRBD2. Germline V gene lookup returns CDR1 LGHDT and CDR2 YNNKEL (reference sequence). J lost 9 bases, V lost 10 bases, and 8 bases had no gene match. The CDR3 length is 14 residues. The CDR3 DNA follows: TGTGCCACCGGACTAGCGGGAGGAGGGGGTGAGCAGTTCTTC. Its translation is CATGLAGGGGEQFF.

Remarks on this clonotype: Its ends do not fully match the called genes, so a read error is possible. The chain employs TRBV7-9 and TRBJ2-1; D is ambiguous. The CDR3 totals 15 residues. CDR1 and CDR2 (germline): SEHNR, FQNEAQ (reference sequence). CDR3 in DNA: TGTACCAGCAGCTTGGGGAATAGGTTGGCACATGAGCAGTTCTTC. Translation gives CTSSLGNRLAHEQFF.

V and J are TRBV7-2 and TRBJ2-1, with TRBD1 identical over 7 bases. Trimming took 0 bases from V and 9 from J; bases not matched to a gene: 8. This CDR3 spans 15 amino acids. Germline values: CDR1 SGHTA, CDR2 FQGNSA. The chain's CDR3 is CASSLAQLTGSEQFF. The CDR3 coding sequence is TGTGCCAGCAGCTTAGCTCAGCTGACAGGGAGTGAGCAGTTCTTC.

As to this clonotype: One end of the junction fails to match germline, which may point to a read error. The chain is built from TRBV14 and TRBJ2-1; 10 bases fit TRBD2. In germline, CDR1 is SGHDN, CDR2 FVKESK. This CDR3 contains 18 residues. As DNA, the CDR3 is TGTGCCGGCAGCCATCGTGGGCTAGCGGGGGCCCCCTACAATGAGCAGTTCTTC. Translating it yields CAGSHRGLAGAPYNEQFF.

This clonotype was observed a few times. The J gene is TRBJ2-3, the V gene TRBV5-1, with 8 bases lining up with TRBD2. The CDR3 is 14 amino acids. CDR1 is SGHRS and CDR2 is YFSETQ in the germline V gene. Trimming removed 3 bases from V and 4 bases from J; junction bases left unmatched: 4. CDR3 sequence: CASSSGGGPDTQYF. CDR3 bases: TGCGCCAGCAGCTCCGGGGGGGGGCCAGATACGCAGTATTTT. The whole variable domain, filled in from reference TRBV5-1 and TRBJ2-3, reads KAGVTQTPRYLIKTRGQQVTLSCSPISGHRSVSWYQQTPGQGLQFLFEYFSETQRNKGNFPGRFSGRQFSNSRSEMNVSTLELGDSALYLCASSSGGGPDTQYFGPGTRLTVL.

This clonotype was counted only a few times. The chain carries TRBV28 and TRBJ2-4; 7 bases match TRBD2. Trimming at V came to 8 bases and at J to 0 bases, leaving 4 bases not matched to a gene. The CDR3 consists of 14 residues. Germline-derived CDR1 and CDR2 are MDHEN and SYDVKM. The CDR3 coding sequence is TGTGCCAGCGAGGCTAGCGGAGCCAAAAACATTCAGTACTTC. Translated: CASEASGAKNIQYF. Variable domain in full (rest from reference TRBV28 and TRBJ2-4): DVKVTQSSRYLVKRTGEKVFLECVQDMDHENMFWYRQDPGLGLRLIYFSYDVKMKEKGDIPEGYSVSREKKERFSLILESASTNQTSMYLCASEASGAKNIQYFGAGTRLSVL.

This clonotype was counted a few times. The chain couples TRBV3-1 to TRBJ1-2; D is uncertain. CDR3 size: 14 residues. V was trimmed by 0 bases and J by 5 bases, leaving 10 bases between them. The germline V gene encodes CDR1 LGHDT and CDR2 YNNKEL (reference sequence). The CDR3 DNA follows: TGTGCCAGCAGCCAAGATAGGGCCGATTATGGCTACACCTTC. It encodes CASSQDRADYGYTF.

In its sample, this clonotype was seen many times. CDR3 residues: CASSPGTGEQPQHF. The CDR3 nucleotides read TGCGCCAGCAGCCCAGGGACAGGGGAGCAGCCCCAGCATTTT. This rearrangement joins TRBV5-1 to TRBJ1-5; 10 bases are shared with TRBD1. The CDR3 runs to 14 residues. V gave up 4 bases and J gave up 7 bases; unmatched junction bases: 5. Per germline, CDR1 SGHRS and CDR2 YFSETQ.

This clonotype turned up a few times. This chain joins TRBV7-3 and TRBJ1-1; D perhaps matches TRBD1 (5 bases). The germline CDR1 and CDR2 sequences are SGHTA and FQGTGA. CDR3 length equals 14 residues. Trimming took off 5 bases at V and 4 bases at J, with 14 bases between the two ends. CDR3 in amino acids: CASSLSVGVTEAFF. The DNA of the CDR3 is TGTGCCAGCAGCCTCTCCGTGGGGGTCACTGAAGCTTTCTTT.

The J gene is TRBJ2-5, the V gene TRBV12-3 or TRBV12-4; D might be TRBD2 (7 bases). The CDR3 runs 17 residues. Trimming cost V 8 bases and J 5 bases, with 27 bases left between them. CDR3 loop: CASRRSFYVGGPETQYF. CDR3 nucleotides: TGTGCCAGCCGACGGTCGTTTTATGTGGGGGGGCCGGAGACCCAGTACTTC.

This chain joins TRBV2 and TRBJ1-4, with 9 bases matching TRBD1. Germline-derived CDR1 and CDR2 are SNHLY and FYNNEI. The CDR3 extends over 15 amino acids. After removal of 6 bases from V and 0 bases from J, the junction contained 2 bases not matched to a gene. The CDR3 sequence is CASRRQGATNEKLFF. As DNA, the CDR3 is TGTGCCAGCAGGCGACAGGGGGCAACTAATGAAAAACTGTTTTTT.

CDR3: CASSSGPGAQYF. CDR3 coding DNA: TGCGCCAGCAGCTCGGGACCAGGAGCGCAGTATTTT. This chain joins TRBV5-1 and TRBJ2-3; D may match TRBD1 or TRBD2 (5 bases each). This CDR3 comprises 12 residues. Germline loops: CDR1 SGHRS, CDR2 YFSETQ. Deletions cut 3 bases from V and 10 bases from J, with 12 bases between. The full variable domain, its missing parts supplied by reference TRBV5-1 and TRBJ2-3, is KAGVTQTPRYLIKTRGQQVTLSCSPISGHRSVSWYQQTPGQGLQFLFEYFSETQRNKGNFPGRFSGRQFSNSRSEMNVSTLELGDSALYLCASSSGPGAQYFGPGTRLTVL.

V and J are TRBV20-1 and TRBJ1-5, with 12 bases that match TRBD1. Germline loops: CDR1 DFQATT, CDR2 SNEGSKA (reference sequence). J lost 5 bases, V lost 6 bases, and 11 bases had no gene match. The CDR3 is made up of 16 amino acids. CDR3 coding DNA: TGCAGTGCCAGTTTTCCGGGACAGGGGGCCTATCAGCCCCAGCATTTT. This encodes CSASFPGQGAYQPQHF.

The gene calls are TRBV28 and TRBJ1-6, with TRBD1 matching over 9 bases. The length of the CDR3 is 17 residues. Germline loops: CDR1 MDHEN, CDR2 SYDVKM. J lost 1 base, V lost 7 bases, and 8 bases had no gene match. The CDR3 DNA reads TGTGCCAGCAATTCTCCACAGGGGGCTTCCTATAATTCACCCCTCCACTTT. The encoded protein is CASNSPQGASYNSPLHF.

This clonotype appeared many times. The V gene is TRBV4-2, the J gene TRBJ2-1; TRBD2 might be the D (5 bases). The CDR3 contains 13 residues. CDR1 is LGHNA and CDR2 is YNFKEQ in the germline V gene. Deletions cut 0 bases from V and 7 bases from J, with 7 bases between. The DNA of the CDR3 is TGTGCCAGCAGCCAAGATTCGGGGAATGAGCAGTTCTTC. This sequence encodes CASSQDSGNEQFF.

This chain uses TRBV25-1 with TRBJ2-7, with 7 positions matching TRBD1. Germline-derived CDR1 and CDR2 are MGHDK and SYGVNS. The CDR3 runs 15 residues. With 4 bases clipped from V and 3 bases from J, the junction kept 9 bases outside the gene matches. In DNA, the CDR3 is TGTGCCAGCAGTGTCTCCGGGACAGCAAGCTACGAGCAGTACTTC. Its protein is CASSVSGTASYEQYF.

V is TRBV5-1 and J is TRBJ2-2; D could derive from TRBD1 or TRBD2 (5 bases each). Deletions cut 3 bases from V and 7 bases from J, with 16 bases between. CDR1 and CDR2 from the germline V gene are SGHRS and YFSETQ. CDR3 length: 15 residues. CDR3 DNA: TGCGCCAGCAGCTGGAGGATTCAGGGCAACGGGGAGCTGTTTTTT. Encoded protein: CASSWRIQGNGELFF.

Turning to this clonotype: Relative to the germline gene, one junction end is altered; a read error may explain this. This chain joins TRBV9 and TRBJ2-7; tentatively, D is TRBD1 (6 bases). Germline loops: CDR1 SGDLS, CDR2 YYNGEE. The CDR3 extends over 15 amino acids. CDR3 nucleotides: TGTGCCTGCAGCGTAGGGACAACTTACTCCTACGAGCAGTACTTC. Translation gives CACSVGTTYSYEQYF.

The chain carries TRBV4-1 and TRBJ1-1, with D possibly being TRBD1 (5 bases). This CDR3 spans 15 amino acids. The V gene lost 2 bases and the J gene lost 1 base, with 11 bases spanning the gap. Looked up from germline, CDR1 is MGHRA and CDR2 is YSYEKL. The CDR3 loop is CASSQPRVRNTEAFF. In nucleotides, the CDR3 is TGCGCCAGCAGCCAACCCAGGGTGAGGAACACTGAAGCTTTCTTT.

The rearrangement uses TRBV6-2 or TRBV6-3 and TRBJ2-5, with TRBD2 identical over 13 bases. V trimming: 7 bases; J trimming: 1 base; junction bases outside the gene matches: 9. The CDR3 length is 17 residues. Germline CDR1 reads MNHEY; CDR2 reads SVGEGT. CDR3 region: CASNGLAGALSQETQYF. CDR3 nucleotide sequence: TGTGCCAGCAATGGACTAGCGGGAGCCCTAAGCCAAGAGACCCAGTACTTC.

Notes on this clonotype: The CDR3 carries no conserved terminal phenylalanine or tryptophan, so it likely arises from a read error. J is TRBJ1-5 and V is TRBV5-1, with D perhaps TRBD1 (5 bases). This CDR3 has 14 residues. Germline-derived CDR1 and CDR2 are SGHRS and YFSETQ. The germline V and J ends were trimmed by 0 bases and 5 bases, with 9 bases remaining between them. The CDR3 DNA follows: TGCGCCAGCAGCTTGGGTGGGGGGGATCAGCCCCAGCATTGT. It yields the protein CASSLGGGDQPQHC.

The chain joins TRBV6-2 or TRBV6-3 to TRBJ1-2, with 7 bases aligning to TRBD1. V shed 8 bases, J shed 3 bases, and the junction held 12 bases outside the gene matches. CDR3 size: 15 residues. Germline CDR1 reads MNHEY; CDR2 reads SVGEGT. The CDR3 DNA reads as TGTGCCAGCCTGGACAGGTCATATCTTGACTATGGCTACACCTTC. It translates to CASLDRSYLDYGYTF.